This TCR beta chain was captured in a study of glioma-infiltrating T cells. Overall study findings and caveats: Very few CDR3 sequences were shared between tissue and blood.

Trimming removed 0 bases from V and 5 bases from J, with 13 bases in between. The CDR3 is made up of 15 amino acids. Germline V gene data show CDR1 as MGHDK and CDR2 as SYGVNS. Using RNA template, CDR3s of TCR alpha and beta were amplified with iRepertoire arm-PCR. TCRdb re-called the multiplex PCR reads with MiXCR, one entry per CDR3 protein. Of about 130,000 distinct CDR3 sequences listed, around 25% are singletons. This clonotype has at least ten counts. What it binds is not known. Sequencing used glioma tissue, nonneoplastic brain tissue, or PBMCs (not recorded which). V is TRBV25-1 and J is TRBJ2-5; tentative D call: TRBD2 (5 bases). This TCR derives from a human donor with low-grade glioma or glioblastoma, undergoing nonglioma brain surgery, or in good health (not recorded which). CDR3 protein: CASSEYTGVLETQYF. The CDR3, as DNA: TGTGCCAGCAGTGAATATACCGGGGTCTTGGAGACCCAGTACTTC.